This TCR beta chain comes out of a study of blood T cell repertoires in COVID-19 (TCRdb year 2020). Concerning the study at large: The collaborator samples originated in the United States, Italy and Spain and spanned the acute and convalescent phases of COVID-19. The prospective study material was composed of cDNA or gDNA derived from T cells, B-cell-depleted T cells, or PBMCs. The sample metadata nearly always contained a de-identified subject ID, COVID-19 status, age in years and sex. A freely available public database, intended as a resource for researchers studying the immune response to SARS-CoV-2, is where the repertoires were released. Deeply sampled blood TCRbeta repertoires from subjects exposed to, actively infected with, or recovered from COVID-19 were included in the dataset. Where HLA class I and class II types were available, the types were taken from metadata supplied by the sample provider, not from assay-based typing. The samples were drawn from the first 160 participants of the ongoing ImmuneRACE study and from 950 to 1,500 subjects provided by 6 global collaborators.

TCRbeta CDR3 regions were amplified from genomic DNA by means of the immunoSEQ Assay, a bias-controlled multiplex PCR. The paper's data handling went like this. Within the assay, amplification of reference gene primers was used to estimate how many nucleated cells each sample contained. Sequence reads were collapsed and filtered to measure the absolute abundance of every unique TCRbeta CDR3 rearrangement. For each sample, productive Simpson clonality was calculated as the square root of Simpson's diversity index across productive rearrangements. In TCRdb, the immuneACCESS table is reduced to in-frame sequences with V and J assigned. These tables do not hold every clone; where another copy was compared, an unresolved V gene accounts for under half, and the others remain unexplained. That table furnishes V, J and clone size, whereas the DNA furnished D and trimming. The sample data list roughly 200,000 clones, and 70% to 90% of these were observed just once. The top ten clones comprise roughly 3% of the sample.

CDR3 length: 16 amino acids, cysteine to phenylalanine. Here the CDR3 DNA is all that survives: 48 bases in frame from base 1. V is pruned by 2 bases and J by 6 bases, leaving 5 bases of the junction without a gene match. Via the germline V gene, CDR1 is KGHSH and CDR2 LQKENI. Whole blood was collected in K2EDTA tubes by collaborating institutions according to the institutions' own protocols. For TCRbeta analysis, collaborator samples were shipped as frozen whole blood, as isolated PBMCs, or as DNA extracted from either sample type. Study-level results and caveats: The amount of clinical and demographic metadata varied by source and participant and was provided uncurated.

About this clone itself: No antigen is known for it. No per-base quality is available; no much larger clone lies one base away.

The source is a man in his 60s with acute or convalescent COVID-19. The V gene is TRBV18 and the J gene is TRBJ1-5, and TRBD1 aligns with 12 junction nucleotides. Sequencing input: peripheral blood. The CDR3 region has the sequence CASSPSGTGGGQPQHF. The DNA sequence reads TGTGCCAGCTCACCAAGCGGGACAGGGGGCGGTCAGCCCCAGCATTTT.